This T cell receptor (beta chain) was obtained from a study of vaccination effects on CD4 cells after COVID-19. Study-level points and caveats: Few convalescent patients, and no early post-infection timepoints, were available to the study. At late timepoints after vaccination, vaccine- and infection-induced clones shrank markedly.

Within the ViraFEST assay, antigen-specific CD4+ T cells underwent expansion with viral peptide pools prior to sequencing. On approximately day 9 of culture, CD4+ T cells were separated out. Previously uninfected by SARS-CoV-2, the vaccine recipients also showed negative nucleocapsid antibodies. Approximately 2 million PBMC were seeded per well and grown in the presence of around 10 IU/ml IL-2 and 10 ug/ml peptides. There are a few counts of this clone. Its antigen is unidentified. The CDR3 sequence is 16 residues long. Germline CDR1 and CDR2: WSHSY and SAAADI. V lost 4 bases to trimming and J lost 5 bases, with 21 bases between them. The data were produced by immunoSEQ multiplex PCR, yet TCRdb's version contains in-frame clones alone and is incomplete. The data show tens of thousands of clones, roughly 70% seen once.

The origin of this receptor is a human donor who received a COVID-19 vaccine. This rearrangement joins TRBV10-2 to TRBJ2-7; tentative D call: TRBD2 (5 bases). Sequenced here: CD4+ T cells from PBMCs cultured with SARS-CoV-2 spike peptides, sampled before COVID-19 vaccination. The CDR3 spells CASSVNGGRSADEQYF. In DNA form, the CDR3 reads TGCGCCAGCAGTGTTAACGGTGGGAGATCCGCGGACGAGCAGTACTTC.